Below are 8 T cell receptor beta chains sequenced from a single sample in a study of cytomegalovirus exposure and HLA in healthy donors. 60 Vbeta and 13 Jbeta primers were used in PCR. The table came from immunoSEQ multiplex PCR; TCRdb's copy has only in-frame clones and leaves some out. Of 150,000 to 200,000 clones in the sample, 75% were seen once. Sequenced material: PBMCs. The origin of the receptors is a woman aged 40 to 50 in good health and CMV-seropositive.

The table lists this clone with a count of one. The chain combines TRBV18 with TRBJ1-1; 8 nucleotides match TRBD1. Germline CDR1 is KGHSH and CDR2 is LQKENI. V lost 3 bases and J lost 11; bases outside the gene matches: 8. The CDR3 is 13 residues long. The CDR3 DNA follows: TGTGCCAGCTCACCCCGTAGGGGACAGGCGGCTTTCTTT. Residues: CASSPRRGQAAFF.

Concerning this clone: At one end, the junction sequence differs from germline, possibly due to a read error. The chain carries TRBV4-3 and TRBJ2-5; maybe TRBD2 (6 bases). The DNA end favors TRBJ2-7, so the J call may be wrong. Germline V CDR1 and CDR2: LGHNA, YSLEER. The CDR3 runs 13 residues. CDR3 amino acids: CTSSQRLVREQYF. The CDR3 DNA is TGCACCAGCAGCCAACGACTAGTCCGCGAGCAGTACTTC.

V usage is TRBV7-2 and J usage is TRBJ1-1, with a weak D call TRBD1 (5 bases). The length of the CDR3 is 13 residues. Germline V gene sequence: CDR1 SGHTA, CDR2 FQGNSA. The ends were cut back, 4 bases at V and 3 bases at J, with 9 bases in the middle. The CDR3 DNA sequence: TGTGCCAGCAGCTCTCAGGGCGACACTGAAGCTTTCTTT. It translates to CASSSQGDTEAFF. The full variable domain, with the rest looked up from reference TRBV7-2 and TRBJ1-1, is GAGVSQSPSNKVTEKGKDVELRCDPISGHTALYWYRQSLGQGLEFLIYFQGNSAPDKSGLPSDRFSAERTGGSVSTLTIQRTQQEDSAVYLCASSSQGDTEAFFGQGTRLTVV.

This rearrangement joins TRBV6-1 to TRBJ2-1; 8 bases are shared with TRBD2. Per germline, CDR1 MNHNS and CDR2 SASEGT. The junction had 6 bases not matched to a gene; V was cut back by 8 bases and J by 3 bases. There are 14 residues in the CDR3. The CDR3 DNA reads TGTGCCAGCCGAAGGAGCGGGAGCTACAATGAGCAGTTCTTC. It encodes CASRRSGSYNEQFF.

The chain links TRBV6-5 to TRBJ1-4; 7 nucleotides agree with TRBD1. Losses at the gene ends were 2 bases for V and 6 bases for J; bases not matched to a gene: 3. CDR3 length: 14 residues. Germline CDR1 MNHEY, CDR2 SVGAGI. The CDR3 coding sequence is TGTGCCAGCAGTTACCGGCAGGGGGATGAAAAACTGTTTTTT. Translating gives CASSYRQGDEKLFF.

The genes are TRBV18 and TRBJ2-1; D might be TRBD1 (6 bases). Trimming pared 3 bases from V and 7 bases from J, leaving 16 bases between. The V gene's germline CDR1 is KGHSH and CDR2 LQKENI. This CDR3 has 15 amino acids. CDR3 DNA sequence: TGTGCCAGCTCACCGCTGCCCCAAGGGGGAAATGAGCAGTTCTTC. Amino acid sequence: CASSPLPQGGNEQFF.

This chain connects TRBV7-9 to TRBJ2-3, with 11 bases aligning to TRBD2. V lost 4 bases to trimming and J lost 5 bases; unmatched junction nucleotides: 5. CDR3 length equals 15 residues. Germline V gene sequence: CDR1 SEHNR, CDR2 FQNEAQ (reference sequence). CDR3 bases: TGTGCCAGCAGCTCGGGACTAGCGGCTGGAGATACGCAGTATTTT. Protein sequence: CASSSGLAAGDTQYF.

As DNA, the CDR3 is TGCGCCAGCAGCGGACTAGACGGTCCCGACTACAATGAGCAGTTCTTC. Translation: CASSGLDGPDYNEQFF. The J gene is TRBJ2-1, the V gene TRBV5-1, with 7 positions matching TRBD2. This CDR3 has 16 amino acids. The germline V gene has CDR1 SGHRS and CDR2 YFSETQ. Trimming took 4 bases from V and 3 from J; bases not matched to a gene: 10.